The 20 T cell receptor beta chains presented below share a single source sample, sequenced in a study of relationships among human T cell subsets. The T cell receptor alpha and beta CDR3 regions were amplified from mRNA by semiquantitative ARM-PCR. ARM-PCR used tagged nested gene-specific primers, then communal superprimers for exponential amplification. A single record per CDR3 protein comes from TCRdb applying MiXCR to the multiplex PCR reads. The repertoire holds under 4,000 distinct CDR3 sequences, with roughly 51% as singletons. CD4+CD25-CD294+ Th2 cells were bead-selected for CD294 once CD4+CD56+ natural killer T cells were depleted. Input material: CD4+ Th2 cells sorted from blood. The receptors here all came from a man in his forties in good health.

The gene calls are TRBV11-3 and TRBJ2-2; D is unclear. The germline gives CDR1 SGHNT, CDR2 YENEEA. CDR3 length: 15 amino acids. V shed 3 bases and J shed 5 bases, with 13 bases lying between them. CDR3 region: CASSFLTSGTGELFF. In DNA form, the CDR3 reads TGTGCCAGCAGCTTTTTAACATCCGGGACCGGGGAGCTGTTTTTT. Using reference TRBV11-3 and TRBJ2-2 for the parts outside the CDR3, the full variable domain is EAGVVQSPRYKIIEKKQPVAFWCNPISGHNTLYWYLQNLGQGPELLIRYENEEAVDDSQLPKDRFSAERLKGVDSTLKIQPAELGDSAVYLCASSFLTSGTGELFFGEGSRLTVL.

The V gene is TRBV12-3 or TRBV12-4, the J gene TRBJ1-2, with D possibly being TRBD1 (5 bases). Trimming pared 3 bases from V and 3 bases from J, leaving 5 bases between. CDR3 size: 12 residues. DNA for the CDR3: TGTGCCAGCAGTTTGGGACACTATGGCTACACCTTC. Its protein product is CASSLGHYGYTF.

This clonotype was seen only a few times. V and J are TRBV11-2 and TRBJ2-7; 7 nucleotides match TRBD1. There are 14 residues in the CDR3. Per germline, CDR1 SGHAT and CDR2 FQNNGV. After removal of 6 bases from V and 2 bases from J, the junction contained 7 bases not matched to a gene. CDR3: CASSDRVGTYEQYF. The CDR3 coding sequence is TGTGCCAGCAGTGACAGGGTGGGAACCTACGAGCAGTACTTC.

Only a few counts were recorded for this clonotype. The chain recombines TRBV20-1 with TRBJ1-5; D gene unclear. The V end was cut by 2 bases, the J end by 0 bases, with 14 bases between. In germline, CDR1 is DFQATT, CDR2 SNEGSKA (reference sequence). This CDR3 contains 16 residues. In DNA, the CDR3 is TGCAGTGCTAGACCCACGCGGGGATATAGCAATCAGCCCCAGCATTTT. Its protein product is CSARPTRGYSNQPQHF.

The V gene is TRBV28, the J gene TRBJ1-1; unclear D gene. Trimming stripped 6 bases from V and 0 bases from J, with 8 bases between. CDR1 is MDHEN and CDR2 is SYDVKM in the germline V gene. The CDR3 is 13 residues long. In nucleotides, the CDR3 is TGTGCCAGCAGATGGACCTTGAACACTGAAGCTTTCTTT. It codes for CASRWTLNTEAFF.

The rearrangement links TRBV28 to TRBJ1-2; no firm D call. The germline CDR1 and CDR2 sequences are MDHEN and SYDVKM. The CDR3 length is 12 residues. V dropped 2 bases and J dropped 8 bases, with 9 bases sitting between them. The CDR3: CASSLGVRGYTF. The CDR3 DNA reads as TGTGCCAGCAGTTTAGGGGTACGGGGCTACACCTTC.

This clonotype occurred a few times. The chain employs TRBV11-1 and TRBJ1-5; tentative D call: TRBD1 (6 bases). Germline V gives CDR1 SGHAT, CDR2 FQDESV (reference sequence). This CDR3 spans 13 amino acids. Between the trimmed V and J ends, which lost 1 base and 7 bases, there was a span of 8 bases. The CDR3 nucleotides read TGTGCCAGCAGCTTAGGGGGGCAACAGCCCCAGCATTTT. Residues: CASSLGGQQPQHF.

This chain links TRBV29-1 with TRBJ1-1, with D uncertain. This CDR3 has 12 residues. The V gene lost 8 bases and the J gene lost 0 bases, with 10 bases spanning the gap. Germline V lookup: CDR1 SQVTM, CDR2 ANQGSEA. This CDR3 reads CSSELMNTEAFF. CDR3 in DNA: TGCAGCTCAGAACTGATGAACACTGAAGCTTTCTTT.

This clonotype has more than one count but fewer than ten. The chain has TRBV7-9 and TRBJ1-1, with D unresolved. Looked up from germline, CDR1 is SEHNR and CDR2 is FQNEAQ (reference sequence). CDR3 length equals 16 residues. The V and J ends lost 5 bases and 1 base respectively, with 17 bases between them. CDR3 region: CASSLYPGWKNTEAFF. CDR3 DNA: TGTGCCAGCAGCCTCTATCCTGGATGGAAGAACACTGAAGCTTTCTTT.

The chain links TRBV29-1 to TRBJ2-3; tentative D call: TRBD2 (6 bases). The germline CDR1 and CDR2 sequences are SQVTM and ANQGSEA. The ends were cut back, 5 bases at V and 4 bases at J, with 10 bases in the middle. This CDR3 is built from 12 residues. The CDR3 is CSVRRGSDTQYF. In DNA form, the CDR3 reads TGCAGCGTTCGGCGGGGTTCAGATACGCAGTATTTT.

This clonotype was seen a few times. The chain employs TRBV6-6 and TRBJ2-3; D is undetermined. The germline V gene encodes CDR1 MNHNY and CDR2 SVGAGI (reference sequence). Between the trimmed V and J ends, which lost 6 bases and 2 bases, there was a span of 3 bases. The CDR3 is 11 residues long. The DNA of the CDR3 is TGTGCCAGCAGAACCACAGATACGCAGTATTTT. Protein: CASRTTDTQYF.

This rearrangement joins TRBV20-1 to TRBJ2-1; no clear D gene. V lost 6 bases, J lost 6 bases, and 21 bases lay in between. This CDR3 is built from 15 residues. The V gene's germline CDR1 is DFQATT and CDR2 SNEGSKA (reference sequence). The CDR3 sequence: CSAPDPGRTGNEQFF. CDR3 nucleotide sequence: TGCAGTGCCCCTGACCCAGGAAGGACGGGCAATGAGCAGTTCTTC.

The chain has TRBV2 and TRBJ2-5; D is perhaps TRBD2 (6 bases). The CDR3 runs to 13 residues. The V end was cut by 6 bases, the J end by 6 bases, with 14 bases between. CDR1 is SNHLY, CDR2 FYNNEI, per germline. CDR3 sequence: CASSDDRGKTQYF. The CDR3 DNA sequence: TGTGCCAGCAGCGATGATCGCGGGAAGACCCAGTACTTC. Based on the CDR3 plus reference TRBV2 and TRBJ2-5, the full variable domain is EPEVTQTPSHQVTQMGQEVILRCVPISNHLYFYWYRQILGQKVEFLVSFYNNEISEKSEIFDDQFSVERPDGSNFTLKIRSTKLEDSAMYFCASSDDRGKTQYFGPGTRLLVL.

The chain carries TRBV28 and TRBJ2-1; 9 nucleotides align to TRBD1. Germline V gene lookup returns CDR1 MDHEN and CDR2 SYDVKM. V was clipped by 5 bases and J by 4 bases; unmatched bases: 9. The CDR3 is made up of 16 amino acids. The CDR3 region has the DNA TGTGCCAGCAGTCTAGGGGGACAGGGAGGTTACAATGAGCAGTTCTTC. Amino acids: CASSLGGQGGYNEQFF.

This clonotype is a singleton in its sample. This may come from a read error, since a much larger clone is one base off. V usage is TRBV11-2 and J usage is TRBJ1-1; no clear D. With 5 bases removed from V and 1 base from J, the gap between germline ends came to 11 bases. Per germline, CDR1 SGHAT and CDR2 FQNNGV. The CDR3 extends over 14 amino acids. CDR3 DNA: TGTGCCAGCAGCATACTTCTCCGGAACACTGAAGCTTTCTTT. Translated, it gives CASSILLRNTEAFF.

This clonotype was seen a few times. This chain joins TRBV7-9 and TRBJ2-5, with D perhaps matching TRBD1 (7 bases). Germline loops: CDR1 SEHNR, CDR2 FQNEAQ (reference sequence). The germline V and J ends were trimmed by 1 base and 4 bases, with 16 bases remaining between them. The CDR3 has 16 residues. This CDR3 is CASSLVPEGARETQYF. CDR3 DNA sequence: TGTGCCAGCAGCTTAGTACCGGAGGGGGCGCGAGAGACCCAGTACTTC. The variable domain in full, with the rest retrieved from reference TRBV7-9 and TRBJ2-5, is DTGVSQNPRHKITKRGQNVTFRCDPISEHNRLYWYRQTLGQGPEFLTYFQNEAQLEKSRLLSDRFSAERPKGSFSTLEIQRTEQGDSAMYLCASSLVPEGARETQYFGPGTRLLVL.

This clonotype has a handful of counts. The V and J genes are TRBV11-2 and TRBJ2-7; the match to TRBD2 covers 8 bases. Unmatched junction bases numbered 9, after V lost 1 base and J lost 7 bases. The CDR3 covers 15 residues. Per germline, CDR1 SGHAT and CDR2 FQNNGV. The CDR3 spells CASSLVTSGPLEQYF. CDR3 DNA: TGTGCCAGCAGCTTAGTAACTAGCGGTCCTTTGGAGCAGTACTTC.

The chain joins TRBV20-1 to TRBJ1-2; TRBD1 matches 8 bases. Trimming cost V 5 bases and J 0 bases; bases outside gene matches: 2. The CDR3 consists of 13 residues. In germline, CDR1 is DFQATT, CDR2 SNEGSKA (reference sequence). The CDR3 bases are TGCAGTGCTGGACAGGGAGCTAACTATGGCTACACCTTC. This codes for CSAGQGANYGYTF.

This rearrangement joins TRBV2 to TRBJ1-4; no clear D. This CDR3 comprises 14 residues. Germline CDR1 SNHLY, CDR2 FYNNEI. Trimming left V 6 bases short and J 0 bases short, with 8 bases between. The CDR3 reads CASRVGSTNEKLFF. In nucleotides, the CDR3 is TGTGCCAGCAGGGTTGGATCAACTAATGAAAAACTGTTTTTT.

The CDR3 nucleotides are TGCAGTGCTCTCACCCTAATGGGTTCACCCCTCCACTTT. Translating gives CSALTLMGSPLHF. This rearrangement joins TRBV20-1 to TRBJ1-6, with D hard to call. Germline V gives CDR1 DFQATT, CDR2 SNEGSKA (reference sequence). This CDR3 has 13 residues. V dropped 5 bases and J dropped 9 bases, with 14 bases sitting between them.